This T cell receptor (beta chain) was documented in a study of blood T cell repertoires in COVID-19. For the study at large: The study drew acute and convalescent COVID-19 samples from the United States, Italy and Spain. PBMCs, B-cell-depleted T cells, or T cells provided the cDNA or gDNA that made up the material.

In the authors' workflow: Quantification of nucleated cells was approximated via reference gene primer amplification. Here immunoSEQ multiplex PCR was the method, and the copy in TCRdb shows in-frame clones only, minus some. V and J calls plus clone size are reproduced from that table; the DNA served to infer D and trimming. The table shows about 170,000 clones, with about 87% occurring only once. The CDR3 consists of 14 residues. V shed 2 bases and J shed 7 bases, with 15 bases lying between them. CDR1 SGHTA and CDR2 FQGTGA come from the germline V gene. This TCR was recovered from a woman aged 80 or over with COVID-19, enrolled during active disease. The material sequenced was peripheral blood. This chain joins TRBV7-3 and TRBJ2-7, with D perhaps matching TRBD1 (5 bases). The CDR3 sequence: CASSLGSRAAEQYF. DNA for the CDR3: TGTGCCAGCAGCTTAGGGTCCAGGGCGGCGGAGCAGTACTTC.